The clone carrying this T cell receptor beta chain was observed at least ten times. As yet, its antigen is unknown. The sample originates from a study of naive and memory T cell subsets. Germline V gene lookup returns CDR1 SGHTA and CDR2 FQGNSA. V was clipped by 1 base and J by 6 bases; unmatched bases: 4. This CDR3 contains 14 residues. The SP2 primer and nested alpha and beta constant region primers amplified ligated cDNA in four rounds. Blood and skin TCR RNA was reverse transcribed with alpha and beta constant primers. TCRdb called the UMI-ligation and nested PCR reads again in MiXCR, with one record for every CDR3 protein. The table includes about 26,000 distinct CDR3 sequences, roughly 5.4% detected once. The library had UMIs added by 3' ligation of an oligonucleotide to TCR cDNA. Whole-blood samples were about 2.5 ml of peripheral blood from healthy adult volunteers. Cells were not sorted; total RNA input targeted roughly 1 to 1000 ng.

General study findings and limits: Potentially, T cell activation and differentiation skew this RNA-based measurement.

V and J are TRBV7-2 and TRBJ2-3, with 7 bases identical to TRBD2. The sequenced material came from blood. This TCR came from an adult in good health. The CDR3 sequence is CASSLEAGLDTQYF. CDR3 coding DNA: TGTGCCAGCAGCTTAGAAGCGGGATTGGATACGCAGTATTTT.